The present TCR beta chain was sequenced within a study of blood T cell repertoires in COVID-19 (dated by TCRdb to 2018 to 2021). At the level of the whole study: The collaborator samples originated in the United States, Italy and Spain and spanned the acute and convalescent phases of COVID-19. Where available, HLA class I and class II types were taken from metadata supplied by the sample provider and were not determined by assay-based typing. The prospective study material was composed of cDNA or gDNA derived from T cells, B-cell-depleted T cells, or PBMCs. The repertoires were made available in a free public database intended to serve as a resource for research on the immune response to SARS-CoV-2. The samples were drawn from the first 160 participants of the ongoing ImmuneRACE study and from about 1,200 subjects provided by 6 global collaborators. Sample metadata almost always included a de-identified subject ID, COVID-19 status, age in years and sex. Subjects who had been exposed to COVID-19, were actively infected with it, or had recovered from it provided the deeply sampled blood TCRbeta repertoires that made up the dataset.

Whole blood was collected in K2EDTA tubes by collaborating institutions according to the institutions' own protocols. Collaborator samples were shipped for TCRbeta analysis as frozen whole blood, isolated PBMCs, or DNA extracted from either sample type. TCRbeta CDR3 regions were amplified from genomic DNA by means of the immunoSEQ Assay, a bias-controlled multiplex PCR. The source study handled its data this way. Within the assay, amplification of reference gene primers was used to estimate how many nucleated cells each sample contained. To quantify the absolute abundance of each unique TCRbeta CDR3 rearrangement, sequence reads were collapsed and filtered. For each sample, productive Simpson clonality was calculated as the square root of Simpson's diversity index over productive rearrangements. TCRdb limited this immuneACCESS table to in-frame rearrangements with V and J called. A share of clones is missing; checked studies link under half to unresolved V genes, and the rest is unexplained. Clone size and V and J calls were adopted from that table, with D and trimming inferred from the DNA. This sample comprises around 260,000 clones, over 75% of them detected only once. The ten biggest clones cover roughly 15% of the sample.

Via the germline V gene, CDR1 is MNHNS and CDR2 SASEGT. The CDR3 comprises 11 residues, both ends counted. Regarding this clone: Its target antigen remains unknown. Lacking the conserved final phenylalanine or tryptophan, this CDR3 likely reflects a read error. The limits of the CDR3 on the DNA are not certain, so only TCRdb's listed CDR3 is given.

Results and caveats for the whole study, not just this receptor: The quantity of clinical and demographic metadata differed by source and by participant and was supplied without curation.

This sequence was found in a human donor in a cohort sampled during active COVID-19. The specimen sequenced was peripheral blood. Recombination connected TRBV6-1 to TRBJ2-7; TRBD2, the table's D call, was not compared with the DNA. The CDR3 region: CASSEEGAPTP.